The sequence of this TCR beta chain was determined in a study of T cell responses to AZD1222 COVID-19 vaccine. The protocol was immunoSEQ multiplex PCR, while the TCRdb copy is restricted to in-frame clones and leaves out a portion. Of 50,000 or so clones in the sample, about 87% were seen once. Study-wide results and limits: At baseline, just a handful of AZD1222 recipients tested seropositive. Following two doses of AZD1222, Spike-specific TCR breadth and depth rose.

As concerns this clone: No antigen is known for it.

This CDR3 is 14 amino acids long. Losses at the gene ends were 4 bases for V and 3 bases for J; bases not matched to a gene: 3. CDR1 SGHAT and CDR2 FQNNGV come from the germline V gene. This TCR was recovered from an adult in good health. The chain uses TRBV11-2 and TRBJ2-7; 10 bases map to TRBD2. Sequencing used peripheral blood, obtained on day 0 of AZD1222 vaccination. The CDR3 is CASSSWTSGYEQYF. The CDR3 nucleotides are TGTGCCAGCAGCTCATGGACTAGCGGCTACGAGCAGTACTTC.